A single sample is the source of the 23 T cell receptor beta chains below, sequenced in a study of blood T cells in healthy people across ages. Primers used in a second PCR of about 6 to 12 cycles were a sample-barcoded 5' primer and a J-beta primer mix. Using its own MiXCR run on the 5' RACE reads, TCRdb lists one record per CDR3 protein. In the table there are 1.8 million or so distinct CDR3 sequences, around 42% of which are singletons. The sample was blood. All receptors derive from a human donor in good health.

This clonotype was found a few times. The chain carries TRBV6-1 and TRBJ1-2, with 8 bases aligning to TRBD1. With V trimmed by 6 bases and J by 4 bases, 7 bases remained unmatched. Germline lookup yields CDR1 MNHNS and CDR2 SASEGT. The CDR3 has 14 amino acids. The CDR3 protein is CASRQGQEIYGYTF. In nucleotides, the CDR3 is TGTGCCAGCAGACAGGGACAGGAGATCTATGGCTACACCTTC.

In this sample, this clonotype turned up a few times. For the CDR3, the DNA is TGCGCCAGCAGCCAGAGGGAAGGGTTAGGTGAAGCTTTCTTT. It is translated as CASSQREGLGEAFF. The chain links TRBV4-3 to TRBJ1-1; D is unclear. V was trimmed by 3 bases and J by 7 bases, leaving 15 bases between them. The CDR3 totals 14 residues. Germline-derived CDR1 and CDR2 are LGHNA and YSLEER.

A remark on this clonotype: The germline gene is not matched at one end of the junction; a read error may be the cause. This CDR3 is CSARGGTGDNVQFF. The CDR3 DNA sequence: TGCAGTGCTAGGGGTGGGACAGGGGACAATGTGCAGTTCTTC. The chain recombines TRBV20-1 with TRBJ2-1; TRBD1 matches at 10 bases. This CDR3 is 14 amino acids long. Germline CDR1 reads DFQATT; CDR2 reads SNEGSKA (reference sequence).

The DNA for the CDR3 is TGTGCCAGCAGCTTGTCAACGGCCACAGATACGCAGTATTTT. It translates to CASSLSTATDTQYF. The chain employs TRBV7-2 and TRBJ2-3; D uncertain. The length of the CDR3 is 14 residues. Germline CDR1 is SGHTA and CDR2 is FQGNSA. V was pared by 3 bases and J by 2 bases, with 9 bases between.

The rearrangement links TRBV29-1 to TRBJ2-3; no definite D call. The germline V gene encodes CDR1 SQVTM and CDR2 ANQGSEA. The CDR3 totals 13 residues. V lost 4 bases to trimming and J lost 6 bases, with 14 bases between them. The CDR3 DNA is TGCAGCGTTGTTGGGTTAGCACTTGATACGCAGTATTTT. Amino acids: CSVVGLALDTQYF.

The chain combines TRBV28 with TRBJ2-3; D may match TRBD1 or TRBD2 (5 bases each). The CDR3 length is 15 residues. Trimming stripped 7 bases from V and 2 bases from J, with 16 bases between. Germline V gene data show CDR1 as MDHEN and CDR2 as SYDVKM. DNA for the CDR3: TGTGCCAGCATCCCAAGGGGAGAGTTCACAGATACGCAGTATTTT. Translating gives CASIPRGEFTDTQYF.

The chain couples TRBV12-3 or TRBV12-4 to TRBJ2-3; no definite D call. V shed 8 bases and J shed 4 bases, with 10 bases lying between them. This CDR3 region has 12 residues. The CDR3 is CASGRSADTQYF. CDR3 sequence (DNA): TGTGCCAGCGGCAGGTCGGCAGATACGCAGTATTTT.

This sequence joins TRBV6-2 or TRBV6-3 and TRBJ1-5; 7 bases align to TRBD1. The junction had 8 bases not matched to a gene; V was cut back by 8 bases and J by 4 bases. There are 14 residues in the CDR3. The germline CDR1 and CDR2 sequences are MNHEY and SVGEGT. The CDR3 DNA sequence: TGTGCCAGCTGGGACAGCCCCACTAATCAGCCCCAGCATTTT. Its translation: CASWDSPTNQPQHF.

For the CDR3, the DNA is TGTGCCAGCAGGAATGGCCGCGGCAATCAGCCCCAGCATTTT. Residues: CASRNGRGNQPQHF. This sequence joins TRBV2 and TRBJ1-5; D unclear. Germline assignment: CDR1 SNHLY and CDR2 FYNNEI. V lost 6 bases and J lost 2, with 11 bases in between. This CDR3 is built from 14 residues. The variable domain in full, with the rest retrieved from reference TRBV2 and TRBJ1-5, is EPEVTQTPSHQVTQMGQEVILRCVPISNHLYFYWYRQILGQKVEFLVSFYNNEISEKSEIFDDQFSVERPDGSNFTLKIRSTKLEDSAMYFCASRNGRGNQPQHFGDGTRLSIL.

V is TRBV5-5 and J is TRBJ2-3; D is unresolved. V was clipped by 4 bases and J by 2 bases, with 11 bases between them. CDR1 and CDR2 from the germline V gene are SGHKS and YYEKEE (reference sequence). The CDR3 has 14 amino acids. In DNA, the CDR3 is TGTGCCAGCAGCCCGGTTGGTATCACAGATACGCAGTATTTT. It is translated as CASSPVGITDTQYF.

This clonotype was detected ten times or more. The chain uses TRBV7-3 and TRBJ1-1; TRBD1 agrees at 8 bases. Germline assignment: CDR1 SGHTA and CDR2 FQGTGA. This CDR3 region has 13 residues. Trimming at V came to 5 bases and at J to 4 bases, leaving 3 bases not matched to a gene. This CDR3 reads CASSIDRGTEAFF. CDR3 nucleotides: TGTGCCAGCAGCATCGACAGGGGCACTGAAGCTTTCTTT.

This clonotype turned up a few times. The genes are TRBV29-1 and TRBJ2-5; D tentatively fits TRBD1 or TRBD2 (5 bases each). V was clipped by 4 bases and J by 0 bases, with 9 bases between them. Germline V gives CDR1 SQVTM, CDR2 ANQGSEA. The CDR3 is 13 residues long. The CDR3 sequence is CSVAWGYQETQYF. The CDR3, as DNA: TGCAGCGTTGCGTGGGGGTACCAAGAGACCCAGTACTTC. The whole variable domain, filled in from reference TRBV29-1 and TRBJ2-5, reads SAVISQKPSRDICQRGTSLTIQCQVDSQVTMMFWYRQQPGQSLTLIATANQGSEATYESGFVIDKFPISRPNLTFSTLTVSNMSPEDSSIYLCSVAWGYQETQYFGPGTRLLVL.

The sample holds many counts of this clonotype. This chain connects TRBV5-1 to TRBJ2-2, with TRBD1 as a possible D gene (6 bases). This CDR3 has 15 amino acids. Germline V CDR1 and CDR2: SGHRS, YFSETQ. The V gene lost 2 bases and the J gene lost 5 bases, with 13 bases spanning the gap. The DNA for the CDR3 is TGCGCCAGCAGCTTACGGCAGGGGTCGACCGGGGAGCTGTTTTTT. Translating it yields CASSLRQGSTGELFF.

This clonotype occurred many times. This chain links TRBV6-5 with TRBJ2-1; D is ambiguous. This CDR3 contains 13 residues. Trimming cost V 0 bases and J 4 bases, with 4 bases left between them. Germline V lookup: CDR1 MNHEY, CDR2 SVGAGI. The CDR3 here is CASSYSLYNEQFF. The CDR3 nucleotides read TGTGCCAGCAGTTACTCGTTGTACAATGAGCAGTTCTTC.

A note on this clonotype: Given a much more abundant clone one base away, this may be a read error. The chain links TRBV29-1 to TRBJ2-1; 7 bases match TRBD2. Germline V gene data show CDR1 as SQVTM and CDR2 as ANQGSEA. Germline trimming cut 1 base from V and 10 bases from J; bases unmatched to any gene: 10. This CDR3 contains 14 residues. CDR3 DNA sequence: TGCAGCGTTGAAGTGTCGGGGGGTCCCTACGAGCAGTTCTTC. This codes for CSVEVSGGPYEQFF.

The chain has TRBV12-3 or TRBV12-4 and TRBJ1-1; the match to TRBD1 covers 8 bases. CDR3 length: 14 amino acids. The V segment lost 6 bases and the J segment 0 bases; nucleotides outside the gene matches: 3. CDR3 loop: CASSKGQVNTEAFF. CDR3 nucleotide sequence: TGTGCCAGCAGCAAGGGACAGGTGAACACTGAAGCTTTCTTT.

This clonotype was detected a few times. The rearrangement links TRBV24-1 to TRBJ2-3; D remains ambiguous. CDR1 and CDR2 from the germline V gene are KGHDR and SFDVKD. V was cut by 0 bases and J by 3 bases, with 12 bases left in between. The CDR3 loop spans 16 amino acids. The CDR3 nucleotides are TGTGCCACCAGTGATTTGACGACGGCAGATACAGATACGCAGTATTTT. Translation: CATSDLTTADTDTQYF.

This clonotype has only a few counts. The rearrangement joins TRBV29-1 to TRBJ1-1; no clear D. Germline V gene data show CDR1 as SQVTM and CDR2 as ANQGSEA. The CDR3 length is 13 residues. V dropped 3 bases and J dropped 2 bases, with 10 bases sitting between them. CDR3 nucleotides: TGCAGCGTTGATGCAGAACTCAACACTGAAGCTTTCTTT. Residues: CSVDAELNTEAFF.

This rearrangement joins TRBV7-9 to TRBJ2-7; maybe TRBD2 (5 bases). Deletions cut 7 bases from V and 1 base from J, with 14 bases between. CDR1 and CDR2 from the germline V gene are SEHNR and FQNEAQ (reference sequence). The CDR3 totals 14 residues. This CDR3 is CASIGGPKSYEQYF. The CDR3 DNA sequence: TGTGCCAGCATCGGCGGGCCTAAATCCTACGAGCAGTACTTC.

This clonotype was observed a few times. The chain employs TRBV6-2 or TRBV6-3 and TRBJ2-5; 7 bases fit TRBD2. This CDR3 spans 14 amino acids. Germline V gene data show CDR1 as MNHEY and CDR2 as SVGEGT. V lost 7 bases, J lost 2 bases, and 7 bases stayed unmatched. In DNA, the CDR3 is TGTGCCAGCACCGACGCGGGGGTACAAGAGACCCAGTACTTC. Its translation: CASTDAGVQETQYF.

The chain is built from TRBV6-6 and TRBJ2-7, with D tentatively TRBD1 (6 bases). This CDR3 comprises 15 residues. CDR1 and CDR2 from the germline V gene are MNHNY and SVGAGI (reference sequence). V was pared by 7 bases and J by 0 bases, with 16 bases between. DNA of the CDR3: TGTGCCAGCAACAAGGGGGAGATGAGCTCCTACGAGCAGTACTTC. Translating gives CASNKGEMSSYEQYF.

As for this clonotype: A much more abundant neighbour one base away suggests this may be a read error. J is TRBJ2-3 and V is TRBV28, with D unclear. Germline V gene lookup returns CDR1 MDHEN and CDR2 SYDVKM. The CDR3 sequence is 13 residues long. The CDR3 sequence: CAGSFGRADTQYF. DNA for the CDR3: TGTGCCGGCAGTTTCGGACGAGCAGATACGCAGTATTTT.

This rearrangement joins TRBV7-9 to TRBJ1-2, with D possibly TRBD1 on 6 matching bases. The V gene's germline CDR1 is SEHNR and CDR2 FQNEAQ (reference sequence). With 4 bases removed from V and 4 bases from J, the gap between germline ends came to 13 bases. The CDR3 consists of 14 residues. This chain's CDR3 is CASSSRQEPYGYTF. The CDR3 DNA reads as TGTGCCAGCAGCTCCCGACAGGAACCCTATGGCTACACCTTC.